The text below deals with one T cell receptor (beta chain). As yet, its antigen is unknown. The data originate from a study of cytomegalovirus exposure and HLA in healthy donors. General study findings and limits: In an earlier analysis, most TCR beta V segments were productive about 87% or about 30% of the time.

Researchers ran the PCR with 60 Vbeta and 13 Jbeta primers. This table comes from immunoSEQ multiplex PCR, and its TCRdb copy is limited to in-frame clones, with some not included. The sample consists of about 140,000 clones, approximately 81% of them appearing once. There are 15 residues in the CDR3. J was trimmed by 4 bases and V by 4 bases; bases with no gene match: 5. Germline-derived CDR1 and CDR2 are MRHNA and SNTAGT. Material: PBMCs. The TCR sequence derives from a woman aged 40 to 55 in good health and CMV-seropositive. The chain is built from TRBV6-4 and TRBJ2-2; 8 nucleotides align to TRBD2. The CDR3 nucleotides are TGTGCCAGCAGTGGCCTGGCGGGGGGCACCGGGGAGCTGTTTTTT. Residues: CASSGLAGGTGELFF.